Described below is a single T cell receptor (beta chain) sequence and its context. Data came from immunoSEQ multiplex PCR; TCRdb stores just in-frame clones and leaves some out. The table has hundreds of thousands of clones, 88% seen once. This entry comes from a study of blood T cell repertoires in COVID-19. Across the study: Sample material is recorded as cDNA or gDNA derived from T cells, B-cell-depleted T cells, or PBMCs.

V was cut by 2 bases and J by 5 bases, with 7 bases left in between. Germline CDR1 SGHTA, CDR2 FQGTGA. The CDR3 extends over 14 amino acids. The participants were between about 18 and 95 years old and came from under 25 US areas. The material sequenced was PBMCs or T cells enriched from blood (not recorded which). This chain joins TRBV7-3 and TRBJ1-6; D remains ambiguous. This receptor was obtained from a woman in her forties with acute COVID-19. CDR3 DNA: TGTGCCAGCAGCTTAGGAGTAAATAATTCACCCCTCCACTTT. Translated, it gives CASSLGVNNSPLHF.